A single sample gave rise to the 29 T cell receptor beta chains below, sequenced in a study of tumor-infiltrating lymphocytes in primary liver carcinoma. With a constant-region primer, TCR beta cDNA was made from approximately 520 ng of total RNA. It was through three nested multiplex PCR rounds of slightly modified ARM-PCR that TCR beta libraries arose. Each of the first two PCR rounds ran roughly 9 cycles with TRBV1-TRBV30 forward and C-beta reverse primers. MiXCR, applied by TCRdb to the multiplex PCR reads, yields one record per CDR3 protein. This table holds about 310,000 distinct CDR3 sequences, more than 55% found once. Unsorted whole blood yielded blood RNA, and germline DNA was extracted as well. The sample consisted of peripheral blood. The receptors shown here come from a man in his forties with primary liver carcinoma and hepatitis B virus infection.

A remark on this clonotype: Possible read error: a much larger clone is one base away. The chain joins TRBV28 to TRBJ2-1; 11 nucleotides align to TRBD2. Germline V lookup: CDR1 MDHEN, CDR2 SYDVKM. Losses at the gene ends were 6 bases for V and 4 bases for J; bases not matched to a gene: 5. The CDR3 runs to 15 residues. The CDR3 bases are TGTGCCAGCAGACCCGGGACTAGCGGTTACAATGAGCAGTTCTTC. It is translated as CASRPGTSGYNEQFF.

At least ten counts were recorded for this clonotype. V is TRBV6-1 and J is TRBJ2-7, with TRBD1 matching over 7 bases. CDR1 MNHNS and CDR2 SASEGT come from the germline V gene. V shed 5 bases and J 4 bases; nucleotides not matched to a gene: 8. The CDR3 covers 14 residues. The CDR3 DNA is TGTGCCAGCAGTTTGCACAGGGGACCTTACGAGCAGTACTTC. Its translation is CASSLHRGPYEQYF.

A remark on this clonotype: This may be a read error: a much more frequent sequence differs by one nucleotide. This chain connects TRBV5-1 to TRBJ2-1; unclear D gene. The CDR3 runs to 15 residues. CDR1 SGHRS and CDR2 YFSETQ come from the germline V gene. The CDR3 DNA is TGCGCCAGCAGCTTGGTTGCGGAATCCTACAATGAGCAGCTCTTC. Encoded protein: CASSLVAESYNEQLF.

With regard to this clonotype: At one boundary the junction diverges from the germline segment, which might be a read error. The rearrangement uses TRBV11-1 and TRBJ2-7; a weak D match, TRBD1 (6 bases). This CDR3 is built from 16 residues. Germline lookup yields CDR1 SGHAT and CDR2 FQDESV (reference sequence). The CDR3 coding sequence is TGTGTCAGCAGCTTAGCCTACGACAGGACCTCCAACGGGCAGTACTTC. It codes for CVSSLAYDRTSNGQYF.

With respect to this clonotype: The missing conserved phenylalanine or tryptophan at the end of this CDR3 makes a read error likely. This chain links TRBV6-5 with TRBJ2-2; TRBD2 aligns across 7 bases. Germline CDR1 MNHEY, CDR2 SVGAGI. This CDR3 spans 16 amino acids. Trimming cost V 6 bases and J 4 bases; bases outside gene matches: 11. The CDR3 sequence is CASSHGSSGFTGELFY. The DNA for the CDR3 is TGTGCCAGCAGCCACGGGTCTAGCGGATTCACCGGGGAGCTGTTTTAT.

The sample holds one count of this clonotype. The junction departs from germline at one end; a sequencing error may be responsible. The chain couples TRBV7-3 to TRBJ1-1, with D uncertain. The CDR3 spans 13 residues. From germline, CDR1 is SGHTA and CDR2 FQGTGA. CDR3 sequence reads: CAGSAGGGTEAFF. For the CDR3, the DNA is TGTGCCGGCAGTGCCGGAGGAGGTACTGAAGCTTTCTTT. Together with reference TRBV7-3 and TRBJ1-1, the CDR3 gives the full variable domain: GAGVSQTPSNKVTEKGKYVELRCDPISGHTALYWYRQSLGQGPEFLIYFQGTGAADDSGLPNDRFFAVRPEGSVSTLKIQRTERGDSAVYLCAGSAGGGTEAFFGQGTRLTVV.

This clonotype appeared a few times. The chain is built from TRBV6-5 and TRBJ2-5; 9 bases line up with TRBD1. The germline V gene has CDR1 MNHEY and CDR2 SVGAGI. The J segment lost 4 bases and the V segment lost 5 bases, leaving 8 bases of the junction unmatched. The CDR3 loop spans 15 amino acids. This chain's CDR3 is CASSTPWDRVETQYF. The CDR3 nucleotides read TGTGCCAGCAGTACCCCTTGGGACAGGGTAGAGACCCAGTACTTC.

V is TRBV12-3 or TRBV12-4 and J is TRBJ2-7, with 7 nucleotides matching TRBD1. V trimming: 1 base; J trimming: 10 bases; junction bases outside the gene matches: 7. The CDR3 is 13 residues long. CDR3 sequence: CASSLDRGKRQYF. For the CDR3, the DNA is TGTGCCAGCAGTTTAGACAGGGGAAAAAGACAGTACTTC.

About this clonotype: Mismatch with germline at one junction end may stem from a read error. This rearrangement joins TRBV11-3 to TRBJ2-1; TRBD2 matches 7 bases. Matching the DNA end better, TRBJ2-7 makes the J call doubtful. The CDR3 loop spans 13 amino acids. Germline CDR1 reads SGHNT; CDR2 reads YENEEA. The CDR3 sequence: CTSSLVPGGEQYF. In nucleotides, the CDR3 is TGTACCAGCAGCTTAGTCCCGGGGGGTGAGCAGTACTTC.

Regarding this clonotype: A much larger clone sits a single nucleotide away, making a read error possible. This chain joins TRBV6-2 or TRBV6-3 and TRBJ2-3, with 9 bases lining up with TRBD2. This CDR3 contains 19 residues. Germline CDR1 reads MNHEY; CDR2 reads SVGEGT. CDR3 loop: CASSAPRSGRPGLADTRYF. The CDR3 DNA reads as TGTGCCAGCAGTGCGCCAAGGAGCGGGAGGCCCGGGTTAGCAGATACGCGGTATTTT.

Points on this clonotype: With a much larger clone just one base away, this may be a read error. The chain has TRBV4-3 and TRBJ1-5; no clear D. V lost 1 base and J 7 bases, leaving 14 bases between the germline ends. The CDR3 is 15 residues long. Looked up from germline, CDR1 is LGHNA and CDR2 is YSLEER. CDR3 DNA sequence: TGCGCCAGCAGCCAAGGATTAAGCCGTGAACAGCCCCAGCATTTT. Protein product: CASSQGLSREQPQHF.

The chain recombines TRBV9 with TRBJ1-1; the D gene is possibly TRBD1 (6 bases). The ends were cut back, 2 bases at V and 3 bases at J, with 29 bases in the middle. Germline CDR1 and CDR2: SGDLS and YYNGEE. The CDR3 contains 20 residues. This CDR3 is CASSVSGGRFWHGGHTEAFF. In nucleotides, the CDR3 is TGTGCCAGCAGCGTGAGTGGGGGGCGCTTTTGGCATGGGGGTCACACTGAAGCTTTCTTT.

The sample holds a few counts of this clonotype. This may arise from a read error, as a much more abundant clone is one base away. V usage is TRBV6-2 or TRBV6-3 and J usage is TRBJ2-3; D might be TRBD1 or TRBD2, each matching 5 bases. CDR1 MNHEY and CDR2 SVGEGT come from the germline V gene. This CDR3 spans 16 amino acids. V was cut by 5 bases and J by 5 bases, with 20 bases left in between. The CDR3: CASSEGVGAYIDTQYF. As DNA, the CDR3 is TGTGCCAGCAGTGAAGGTGTCGGGGCCTACATAGATACGCAGTATTTT.

In regard to this clonotype: Being one base from a much bigger clone, this may be a read error. This rearrangement joins TRBV4-1 to TRBJ1-6; D is ambiguous. The V gene's germline CDR1 is MGHRA and CDR2 YSYEKL. The CDR3 has 17 amino acids. CDR3 amino acids: CASSQVDLISYNSPLYF. Here the CDR3 DNA reads TGCGCCAGCAGCCAAGTAGATCTGATCTCCTATAATTCACCCCTCTACTTT.

Many counts were recorded for this clonotype. This chain connects TRBV6-2 or TRBV6-3 to TRBJ1-1; no clear D gene. CDR1 is MNHEY and CDR2 is SVGEGT in the germline V gene. The CDR3 contains 15 residues. V shed 6 bases and J shed 0 bases, with 14 bases lying between them. DNA of the CDR3: TGTGCCAGCAGAAGAGACTCCGGCATGAACACTGAAGCTTTCTTT. This codes for CASRRDSGMNTEAFF.

Turning to this clonotype: This sequence may be a read error, since a much larger clone differs from it by one base. The chain carries TRBV6-5 and TRBJ1-2, with 7 bases identical to TRBD1. The germline gives CDR1 MNHEY, CDR2 SVGAGI. V gave up 4 bases and J gave up 6 bases; unmatched junction bases: 11. This CDR3 has 15 amino acids. The CDR3 protein is CASSWSGTVSDGYTF. CDR3 DNA: TGTGCCAGCAGTTGGTCCGGGACAGTGTCTGATGGCTACACCTTC.

In this sample, this clonotype turned up many times. The chain joins TRBV4-1 to TRBJ1-1; D not certain. The CDR3 totals 14 residues. V lost 0 bases and J 1 base, leaving 6 bases between the germline ends. Germline CDR1 MGHRA, CDR2 YSYEKL. The CDR3 DNA reads TGCGCCAGCAGCCAAGACGTTTGGAACACTGAAGCTTTCTTT. Residues: CASSQDVWNTEAFF.

On this clonotype: The conserved phenylalanine or tryptophan normally closing the CDR3 is absent here, so this likely arose from a read error. V and J are TRBV29-1 and TRBJ2-1, with 9 bases fitting TRBD2. The junction had 7 bases not matched to a gene; V was cut back by 2 bases and J by 5 bases. The CDR3 contains 15 residues. The germline gives CDR1 SQVTM, CDR2 ANQGSEA. CDR3 sequence reads: CSVEIGAGGNNEQFY. Written as DNA, the CDR3 is TGCAGCGTTGAAATAGGGGCGGGAGGGAACAATGAGCAGTTCTAC.

This clonotype was detected only a few times. This rearrangement joins TRBV24-1 to TRBJ2-2; weak D call: TRBD1 (6 bases). The CDR3 loop spans 15 amino acids. Trimming took 5 bases from V and 6 from J, leaving 15 bases between them. Per germline, CDR1 KGHDR and CDR2 SFDVKD. CDR3 sequence (DNA): TGTGCCACCAGTGGCACCAGGGGTGGCGCCGGGGAGCTGTTTTTT. Protein: CATSGTRGGAGELFF.

In the case of this clonotype: An end of the junction differs from the germline gene, which may be a read error. The CDR3 sequence is CANGKRELADTRYF. In nucleotides, the CDR3 is TGTGCCAACGGAAAGCGGGAGCTCGCAGATACGCGGTATTTT. The rearrangement joins TRBV28 to TRBJ2-3, with 8 positions matching TRBD2. CDR3 size: 14 residues. The germline V gene has CDR1 MDHEN and CDR2 SYDVKM.

The V call is TRBV10-3, the J call TRBJ1-4, with a possible D match to TRBD1 (6 bases). Between the trimmed V and J ends, which lost 5 bases and 5 bases, there was a span of 15 bases. The V gene's germline CDR1 is ENHRY and CDR2 SYGVKD. The CDR3 contains 15 residues. CDR3 loop: CAISPSGQRNEKLFF. The CDR3 DNA is TGTGCCATCAGTCCGTCTGGACAGCGAAATGAAAAACTGTTTTTT.

Comment on this clonotype: This may come from a read error, since a much larger clone is one base off. The missing conserved phenylalanine or tryptophan at the end of this CDR3 makes a read error likely. The chain employs TRBV10-3 and TRBJ1-5, with D perhaps TRBD1 (6 bases). Germline lookup yields CDR1 ENHRY and CDR2 SYGVKD. This CDR3 has 16 amino acids. Trimming took 0 bases from V and 3 from J, leaving 12 bases between them. CDR3 residues: CAISESGQGNNQPQHL. CDR3 DNA: TGTGCCATCAGTGAGTCCGGGCAGGGGAACAATCAGCCCCAGCATCTT.

The rearrangement uses TRBV6-6 and TRBJ2-1, with 7 bases aligning to TRBD2. The CDR3 consists of 15 residues. The junction had 9 bases not matched to a gene; V was cut back by 5 bases and J by 5 bases. The germline CDR1 and CDR2 sequences are MNHNY and SVGAGI (reference sequence). CDR3 DNA: TGTGCCAGCAGTACCCAGCGGGGAGCAGACAATGAGCAGTTCTTC. Its translation: CASSTQRGADNEQFF.

Comment on this clonotype: One base away lies a much larger clone, so this may be a sequencing read error. The rearrangement uses TRBV29-1 and TRBJ1-5; possible D gene TRBD1, 6 bases. This CDR3 is built from 15 residues. Germline V gene lookup returns CDR1 SQVTM and CDR2 ANQGSEA. The CDR3 sequence is CSVGEGQYSSQPQHF. CDR3 nucleotide sequence: TGCAGCGTTGGGGAAGGACAGTATAGCAGTCAGCCCCAGCATTTT.

CDR3 amino acids: CASSLSLGSYNSPLHF. In DNA form, the CDR3 reads TGTGCCAGCAGTTTATCCCTCGGCTCCTATAATTCACCCCTCCACTTT. This chain links TRBV28 with TRBJ1-6, with D unresolved. Germline V gives CDR1 MDHEN, CDR2 SYDVKM. This CDR3 contains 16 residues. Trimming left V 1 base short and J 0 bases short, with 7 bases between.

Regarding this clonotype: Being one base from a much bigger clone, this may be a read error. J is TRBJ2-7 and V is TRBV12-3 or TRBV12-4; 8 bases align to TRBD2. The V and J ends lost 6 bases and 5 bases, in that order; junction bases with no gene match: 12. CDR3 size: 15 residues. As DNA, the CDR3 is TGTGCCAGCAGCATGGGGGCGGGAGGAAACCACGAGCAGTACTTC. Protein: CASSMGAGGNHEQYF.

In regard to this clonotype: At one end, the junction sequence differs from germline, possibly due to a read error. Here the CDR3 reads CAISESGTEIYNEQFF. The CDR3 nucleotides read TGTGCCATCAGTGAAAGCGGGACAGAGATTTACAATGAGCAGTTCTTC. The chain couples TRBV6-1 to TRBJ2-1; perhaps D is TRBD1 or TRBD2 (7 bases each). The CDR3 contains 16 residues. In germline, CDR1 is MNHNS, CDR2 SASEGT.

For this clonotype: A much larger clone sits a single nucleotide away, making a read error possible. V and J are TRBV6-2 or TRBV6-3 and TRBJ2-1; TRBD2 matches 7 bases. The CDR3 has 15 amino acids. From germline, CDR1 is MNHEY and CDR2 SVGEGT. CDR3 loop: CASSPSGTSYKEQFF. DNA of the CDR3: TGTGCCAGCAGTCCCAGCGGGACCTCCTACAAAGAGCAGTTCTTC.

A note on this clonotype: It may be a read error: a sequence one base away is much more abundant. This chain links TRBV12-3 or TRBV12-4 with TRBJ1-2; D not certain. The CDR3 totals 12 residues. V was cut by 3 bases and J by 5 bases, with 7 bases left in between. DNA of the CDR3: TGTGCCAGCAGTTTCGGGGAGTATGGCTACACCTTC. Encoded protein: CASSFGEYGYTF.